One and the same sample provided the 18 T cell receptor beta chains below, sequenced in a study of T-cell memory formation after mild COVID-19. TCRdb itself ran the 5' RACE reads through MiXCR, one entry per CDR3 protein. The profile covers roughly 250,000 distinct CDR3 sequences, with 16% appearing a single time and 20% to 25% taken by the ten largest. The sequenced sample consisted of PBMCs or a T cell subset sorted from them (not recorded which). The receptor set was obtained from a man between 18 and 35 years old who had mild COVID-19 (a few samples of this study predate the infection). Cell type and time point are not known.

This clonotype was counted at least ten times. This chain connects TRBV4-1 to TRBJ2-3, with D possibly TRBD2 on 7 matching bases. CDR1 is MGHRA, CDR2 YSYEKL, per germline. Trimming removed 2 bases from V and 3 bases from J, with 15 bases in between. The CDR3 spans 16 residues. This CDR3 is CASSQPRRGGTDTQYF. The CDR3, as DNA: TGCGCCAGCAGCCAACCTAGAAGGGGGGGGACAGATACGCAGTATTTT.

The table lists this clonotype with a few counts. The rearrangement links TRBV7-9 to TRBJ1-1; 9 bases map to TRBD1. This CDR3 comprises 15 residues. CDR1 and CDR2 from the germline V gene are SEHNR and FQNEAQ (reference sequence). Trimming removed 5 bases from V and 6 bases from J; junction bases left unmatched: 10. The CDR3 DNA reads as TGTGCCAGCAGCCGTCCCGGGACAGGGCCCGCTGAAGCTTTCTTT. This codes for CASSRPGTGPAEAFF.

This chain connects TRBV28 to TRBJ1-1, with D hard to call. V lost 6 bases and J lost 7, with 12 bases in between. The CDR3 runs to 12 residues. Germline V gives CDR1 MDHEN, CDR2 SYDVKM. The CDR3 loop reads CASSLERLEAFF. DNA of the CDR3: TGTGCCAGCAGCTTAGAACGGCTTGAAGCTTTCTTT.

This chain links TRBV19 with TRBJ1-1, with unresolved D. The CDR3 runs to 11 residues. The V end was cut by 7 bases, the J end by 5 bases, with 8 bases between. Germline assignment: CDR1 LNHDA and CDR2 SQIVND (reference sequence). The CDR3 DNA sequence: TGTGCCAGTAACTTGGGGACTGAAGCTTTCTTT. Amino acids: CASNLGTEAFF.

The CDR3 DNA reads TGCAGTGCTAGAGCCCTACTGGGCGGGGAGCTGTTTTTT. Its translation: CSARALLGGELFF. The V call is TRBV20-1, the J call TRBJ2-2; D remains ambiguous. The CDR3 has 13 residues. Between the trimmed V and J ends, which lost 1 base and 7 bases, there was a span of 10 bases. Looked up from germline, CDR1 is DFQATT and CDR2 is SNEGSKA (reference sequence).

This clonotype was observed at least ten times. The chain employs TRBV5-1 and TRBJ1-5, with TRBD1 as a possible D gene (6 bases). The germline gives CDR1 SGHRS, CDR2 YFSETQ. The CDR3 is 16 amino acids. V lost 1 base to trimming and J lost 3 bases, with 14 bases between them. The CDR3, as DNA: TGCGCCAGCAGCTTGTCGGCAGGGGCCGTCAATCAGCCCCAGCATTTT. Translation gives CASSLSAGAVNQPQHF.

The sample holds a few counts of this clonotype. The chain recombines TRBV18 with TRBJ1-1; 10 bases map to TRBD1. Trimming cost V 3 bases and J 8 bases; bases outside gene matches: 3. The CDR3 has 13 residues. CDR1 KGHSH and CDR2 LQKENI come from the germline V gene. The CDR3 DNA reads TGTGCCAGCTCACCCCGGGACAGGGGAGAAGCTTTCTTT. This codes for CASSPRDRGEAFF.

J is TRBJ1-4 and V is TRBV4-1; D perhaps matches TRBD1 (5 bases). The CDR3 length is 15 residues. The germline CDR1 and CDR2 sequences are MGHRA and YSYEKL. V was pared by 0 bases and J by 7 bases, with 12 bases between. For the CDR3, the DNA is TGCGCCAGCAGCCAAGAATGGGGGGTCGGTGAAAAACTGTTTTTT. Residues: CASSQEWGVGEKLFF.

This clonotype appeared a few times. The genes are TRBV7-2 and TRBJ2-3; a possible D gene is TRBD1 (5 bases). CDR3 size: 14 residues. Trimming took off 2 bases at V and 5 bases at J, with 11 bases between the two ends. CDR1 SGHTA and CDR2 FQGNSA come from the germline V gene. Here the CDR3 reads CASSLRQTLDTQYF. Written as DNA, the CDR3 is TGTGCCAGCAGCTTACGACAGACCCTAGATACGCAGTATTTT.

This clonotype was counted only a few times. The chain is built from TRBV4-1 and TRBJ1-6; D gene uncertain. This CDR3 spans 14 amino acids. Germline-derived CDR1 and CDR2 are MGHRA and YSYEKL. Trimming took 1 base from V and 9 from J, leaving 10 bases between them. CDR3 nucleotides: TGCGCCAGCAGCCAAGGCGGGATTACTTCACCCCTCCACTTT. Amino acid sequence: CASSQGGITSPLHF.

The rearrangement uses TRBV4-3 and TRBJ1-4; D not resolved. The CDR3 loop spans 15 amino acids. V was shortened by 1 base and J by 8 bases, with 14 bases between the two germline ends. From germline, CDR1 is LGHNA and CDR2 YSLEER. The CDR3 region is CASSQVAEREEKLFF. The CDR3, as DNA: TGCGCCAGCAGCCAAGTGGCGGAAAGGGAGGAAAAACTGTTTTTT.

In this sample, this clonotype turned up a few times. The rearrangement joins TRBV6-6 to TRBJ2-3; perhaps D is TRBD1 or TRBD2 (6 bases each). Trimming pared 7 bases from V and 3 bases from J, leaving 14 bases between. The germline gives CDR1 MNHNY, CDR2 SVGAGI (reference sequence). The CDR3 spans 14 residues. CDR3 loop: CASTYRGGTDTQYF. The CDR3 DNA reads TGTGCCAGCACCTACCGAGGGGGGACAGATACGCAGTATTTT.

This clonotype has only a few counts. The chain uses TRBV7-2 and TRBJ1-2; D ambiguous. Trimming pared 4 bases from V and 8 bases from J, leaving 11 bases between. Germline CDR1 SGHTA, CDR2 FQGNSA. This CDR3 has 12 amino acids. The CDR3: CASSSYERGYTF. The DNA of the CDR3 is TGTGCCAGCAGCTCGTACGAGCGAGGCTACACCTTC.

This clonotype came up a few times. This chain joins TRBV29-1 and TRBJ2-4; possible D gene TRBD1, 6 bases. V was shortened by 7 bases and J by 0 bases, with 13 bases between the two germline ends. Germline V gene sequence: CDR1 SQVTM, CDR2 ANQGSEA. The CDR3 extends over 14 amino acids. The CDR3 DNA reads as TGCAGCGCCCGGGACAAACTAGCCAAAAACATTCAGTACTTC. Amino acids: CSARDKLAKNIQYF.

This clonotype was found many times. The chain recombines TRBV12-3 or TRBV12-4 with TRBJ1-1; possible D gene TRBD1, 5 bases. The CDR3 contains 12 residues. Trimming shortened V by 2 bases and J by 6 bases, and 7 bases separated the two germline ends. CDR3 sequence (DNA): TGTGCCAGCAGTTTATGGGACTCTGAAGCTTTCTTT. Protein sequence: CASSLWDSEAFF.

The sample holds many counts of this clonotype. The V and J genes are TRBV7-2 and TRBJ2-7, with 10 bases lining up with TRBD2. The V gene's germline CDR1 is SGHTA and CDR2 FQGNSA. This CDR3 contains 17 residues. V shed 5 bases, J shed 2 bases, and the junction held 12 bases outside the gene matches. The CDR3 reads CASSRVLAGATPYEQYF. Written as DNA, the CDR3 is TGTGCCAGCAGCCGTGTCCTAGCGGGGGCCACCCCCTACGAGCAGTACTTC.

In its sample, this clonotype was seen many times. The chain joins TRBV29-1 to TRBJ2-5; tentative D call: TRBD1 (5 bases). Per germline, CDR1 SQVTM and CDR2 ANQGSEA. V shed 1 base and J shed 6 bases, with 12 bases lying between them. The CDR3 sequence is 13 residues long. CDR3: CSVEVMGQKTQYF. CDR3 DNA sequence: TGCAGCGTTGAAGTTATGGGGCAGAAGACCCAGTACTTC.

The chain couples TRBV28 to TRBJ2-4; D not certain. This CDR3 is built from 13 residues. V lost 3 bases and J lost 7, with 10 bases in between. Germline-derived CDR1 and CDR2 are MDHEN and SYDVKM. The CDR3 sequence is CASSLSSGNIQYF. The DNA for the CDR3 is TGTGCCAGCAGTTTGAGTTCGGGTAACATTCAGTACTTC.